The 11 T cell receptor beta chains given below trace back to one sample, sequenced in a study of regulatory T cells in long-lasting Graves disease. According to the study, TCR beta libraries were built with iRepertoire HTBI primers and CDR3-region Arm-PCR. In TCRdb, the multiplex PCR reads were re-called with MiXCR into one record per CDR3 protein. The sample shows a few hundred thousand distinct CDR3 sequences, about 20% of them seen only once. The time point: newly diagnosed GD, antithyroid drugs for less than 3 months. RNA extracted from PBMCs served as the sequencing template. The data were also submitted as part of a second study, on T cells in Graves' hyperthyroidism and ophthalmopathy.

The material was peripheral blood mononuclear cells (PBMCs), obtained at new diagnosis, from a patient treated with antithyroid drugs. These receptors were collected from a woman in her thirties with Graves disease.

The rearrangement links TRBV9 to TRBJ1-5; D possibly corresponds to TRBD1 (5 bases). Germline values: CDR1 SGDLS, CDR2 YYNGEE. This CDR3 has 16 amino acids. The V end was cut by 4 bases, the J end by 6 bases, with 20 bases between. The CDR3 sequence: CASSQGDSRKGQPQHF. CDR3 in DNA: TGTGCCAGCAGCCAAGGGGACTCGCGTAAGGGTCAGCCCCAGCATTTT.

This clonotype showed up many times. The V gene is TRBV15, the J gene TRBJ2-7; maybe TRBD2 (5 bases). The V gene's germline CDR1 is LNHNV and CDR2 YYDKDF (reference sequence). Between the trimmed V and J ends, which lost 0 bases and 0 bases, there was a span of 6 bases. CDR3 length equals 14 residues. The CDR3 region is CATSRDGGSYEQYF. The CDR3 DNA sequence: TGTGCCACCAGCAGAGATGGAGGCTCCTACGAGCAGTACTTC.

This clonotype was seen at least ten times. V gene TRBV24-1 combines with J gene TRBJ2-1; no reliable D call. The CDR3 covers 11 residues. Trimming removed 5 bases from V and 10 bases from J, with 8 bases in between. Germline V gene sequence: CDR1 KGHDR, CDR2 SFDVKD. CDR3 sequence reads: CATSAGYEQFF. Here the CDR3 DNA reads TGTGCCACCAGTGCCGGATACGAGCAGTTCTTC.

This clonotype has at least ten counts. The J gene is TRBJ1-2, the V gene TRBV10-2, with no clear D. The CDR3 is 13 residues long. Trimming took 0 bases from V and 0 from J, leaving 2 bases between them. Germline V CDR1 and CDR2: WSHSY, SAAADI. The CDR3 loop is CASSESANYGYTF. CDR3 sequence (DNA): TGCGCCAGCAGTGAGTCAGCTAACTATGGCTACACCTTC.

As regards this clonotype: One base away lies a much larger clone, so this may be a sequencing read error. Without the conserved terminal phenylalanine or tryptophan, this CDR3 likely stems from a read error. The V gene is TRBV4-1, the J gene TRBJ1-2, with D tentatively TRBD1 (5 bases). The CDR3 extends over 11 amino acids. V was clipped by 0 bases and J by 10 bases, with 6 bases between them. The germline V gene has CDR1 MGHRA and CDR2 YSYEKL. CDR3 amino acids: CASSQEGVYTL. The CDR3, as DNA: TGCGCCAGCAGCCAAGAGGGGGTCTACACCTTG.

This clonotype was picked up many times. The V gene is TRBV7-9, the J gene TRBJ1-5; D possibly corresponds to TRBD1 (6 bases). Trimming took 5 bases from V and 6 from J, leaving 20 bases between them. The germline gives CDR1 SEHNR, CDR2 FQNEAQ (reference sequence). The CDR3 extends over 16 amino acids. The CDR3 region is CASSPEGGAYGQPQHF. The CDR3 bases are TGTGCCAGCAGCCCCGAGGGGGGGGCGTACGGTCAGCCCCAGCATTTT.

This clonotype was picked up many times. The chain joins TRBV5-1 to TRBJ1-4, with 10 bases lining up with TRBD1. Germline trimming cut 5 bases from V and 14 bases from J; bases unmatched to any gene: 15. Looked up from germline, CDR1 is SGHRS and CDR2 is YFSETQ. The CDR3 totals 15 residues. Written as DNA, the CDR3 is TGCGCCAGCAGAAATCTTCCGGGACAGGGGCCGGGCCTGTTTTTT. Its protein product is CASRNLPGQGPGLFF.

This clonotype was seen ten or more times. This rearrangement joins TRBV2 to TRBJ2-7, with D maybe TRBD2 (7 bases). There are 15 residues in the CDR3. Per germline, CDR1 SNHLY and CDR2 FYNNEI. V lost 0 bases and J 5 bases, leaving 14 bases between the germline ends. CDR3 amino acids: CASSEAWGGAHEQYF. CDR3 bases: TGTGCCAGCAGTGAAGCGTGGGGGGGGGCCCACGAGCAGTACTTC.

This clonotype showed up many times. The rearrangement joins TRBV12-3 or TRBV12-4 to TRBJ1-1, with 9 nucleotides matching TRBD1. The length of the CDR3 is 14 residues. The ends lost 4 bases at V and 7 bases at J; junction bases unmatched: 7. CDR3 in amino acids: CASSSGTGLNEAFF. CDR3 bases: TGTGCCAGCAGTTCAGGGACAGGGTTGAATGAAGCTTTCTTT.

This clonotype was observed a few times. The DNA of the CDR3 is TGTGCCAGCAGTTTATCCGGGAGCCCTCAAGAGACCCAGTACTTC. Residues: CASSLSGSPQETQYF. The chain joins TRBV12-3 or TRBV12-4 to TRBJ2-5; D is perhaps TRBD2 (6 bases). V was cut by 2 bases and J by 2 bases, with 12 bases left in between. The CDR3 runs 15 residues.

This clonotype was found many times. V gene TRBV9 combines with J gene TRBJ1-3, with D possibly TRBD1 on 6 matching bases. The CDR3 runs to 15 residues. The V and J ends lost 7 bases and 6 bases respectively, with 20 bases between them. CDR1 is SGDLS, CDR2 YYNGEE, per germline. In DNA, the CDR3 is TGTGCCAGCGCCGAAGGGGGGAGGCGCGAAAACACCATATATTTT. It is translated as CASAEGGRRENTIYF.